This entry features one T cell receptor (beta chain) sequence. Its antigen is undetermined. Per germline, CDR1 MDHEN and CDR2 SYDVKM. The CDR3 loop spans 13 amino acids. Trimming left V 2 bases short and J 6 bases short, with 10 bases between. This record comes from a study of cytomegalovirus exposure and HLA in healthy donors. Whole-study results and caveats: Indistinguishable V segments such as TRBV6-2 and TRBV6-3 were excluded.

Vbeta (60) and Jbeta (13) primers were used in the PCR. Some clones are missing from TCRdb's copy, which holds only in-frame ones; the method was immunoSEQ multiplex PCR. The table includes around 110,000 clones, approximately 58% detected once. V usage is TRBV28 and J usage is TRBJ1-1; unclear D gene. The material sequenced was PBMCs. The source is a woman in her twenties or thirties in good health and CMV-seronegative. CDR3 DNA sequence: TGTGCCAGCAGTTTAACGGGGTCGGCTGAAGCTTTCTTT. It specifies CASSLTGSAEAFF. Full variable domain (outside the CDR3, taken from reference TRBV28 and TRBJ1-1): DVKVTQSSRYLVKRTGEKVFLECVQDMDHENMFWYRQDPGLGLRLIYFSYDVKMKEKGDIPEGYSVSREKKERFSLILESASTNQTSMYLCASSLTGSAEAFFGQGTRLTVV.